Listed here are 22 T cell receptor beta chains from one sample, sequenced in a study of PD-L1 blockade in urothelial cancer. Described time point: pretreatment peripheral blood. Generated by immunoSEQ multiplex PCR, the TCRdb table keeps only in-frame clones and is missing some. The sample has about 50,000 clones, 80% to 90% seen once. Sequencing used PBMCs, obtained around atezolizumab (anti-PD-L1) treatment. All receptors come from a man aged 70 or older with urothelial cancer.

The V call is TRBV7-9, the J call TRBJ1-1, with D maybe TRBD1 (6 bases). CDR1 is SEHNR and CDR2 is FQNEAQ in the germline V gene (reference sequence). This CDR3 spans 14 amino acids. V was pared by 5 bases and J by 1 base, with 11 bases between. CDR3 nucleotide sequence: TGTGCCAGCAGCCCGGGACACCGGAACACTGAAGCTTTCTTT. It yields the protein CASSPGHRNTEAFF.

The V gene is TRBV10-3, the J gene TRBJ1-5; D call uncertain. The CDR3 length is 15 residues. The ends were cut back, 4 bases at V and 4 bases at J, with 14 bases in the middle. Germline values: CDR1 ENHRY, CDR2 SYGVKD. CDR3 DNA: TGTGCCATCAGTGCGAGAGTTGACGGGAATCAGCCCCAGCATTTT. It translates to CAISARVDGNQPQHF.

This chain connects TRBV19 to TRBJ1-2; 8 positions agree with TRBD1. The CDR3 extends over 17 amino acids. Per germline, CDR1 LNHDA and CDR2 SQIVND (reference sequence). The V and J ends lost 7 bases and 2 bases, in that order; junction bases with no gene match: 15. The CDR3 DNA sequence: TGTGCCAGTATACCTCGCCAGGGGGCTTTGGGCAACTATGGCTACACCTTC. It specifies CASIPRQGALGNYGYTF.

The CDR3 DNA follows: TGTGCCAGCACCGGACAGGGGGCGATTTCTGCCGAAGCTTTCTTT. This sequence encodes CASTGQGAISAEAFF. The rearrangement links TRBV2 to TRBJ1-1; 11 bases agree with TRBD1. Germline V gene sequence: CDR1 SNHLY, CDR2 FYNNEI. This CDR3 is built from 15 residues. The J segment lost 8 bases and the V segment lost 7 bases, leaving 12 bases of the junction unmatched.

J is TRBJ2-3 and V is TRBV9; no definite D call. The CDR3 runs 16 residues. Trimming took off 3 bases at V and 2 bases at J, with 16 bases between the two ends. Per the germline V gene, CDR1 is SGDLS and CDR2 is YYNGEE. The CDR3 bases are TGTGCCAGCAGCGCCAAATTGAGTCCTCCCACAGATACGCAGTATTTT. Translating it yields CASSAKLSPPTDTQYF.

The rearrangement joins TRBV19 to TRBJ2-5; 9 bases agree with TRBD2. Germline CDR1 is LNHDA and CDR2 is SQIVND (reference sequence). The CDR3 sequence is 15 residues long. Trimming at V came to 3 bases and at J to 2 bases, leaving 4 bases not matched to a gene. CDR3 nucleotides: TGTGCCAGTAGTATGACTAGCGGTGCTCAAGAGACCCAGTACTTC. Encoded protein: CASSMTSGAQETQYF.

The chain joins TRBV10-3 to TRBJ2-5; 7 bases are a match to TRBD1. The CDR3 consists of 13 residues. V lost 10 bases to trimming and J lost 0 bases; unmatched junction nucleotides: 5. Germline loops: CDR1 ENHRY, CDR2 SYGVKD. The CDR3 sequence: CATNQGDQETQYF. CDR3 sequence (DNA): TGTGCCACCAACCAGGGGGACCAAGAGACCCAGTACTTC.

This clone has only a few counts. Other DNA sequences from this sample encode an identical CDR3 as well. The chain links TRBV6-1 to TRBJ2-1, with 8 bases lining up with TRBD2. In germline, CDR1 is MNHNS, CDR2 SASEGT. V lost 2 bases, J lost 2 bases, and 5 bases stayed unmatched. The CDR3 has 16 residues. The CDR3 nucleotides are TGTGCCAGCAGTGAACGGGGCGGGGGGACCTACAATGAGCAGTTCTTC. Translated, it gives CASSERGGGTYNEQFF.

This chain links TRBV11-3 with TRBJ2-2; D is ambiguous. This CDR3 contains 14 residues. Germline-derived CDR1 and CDR2 are SGHNT and YENEEA. V shed 1 base and J shed 1 base, with 4 bases lying between them. The CDR3 DNA follows: TGTGCCAGCAGCTTAGTACAGAACACCGGGGAGCTGTTTTTT. It is translated as CASSLVQNTGELFF.

This clone was observed a handful of times. V usage is TRBV9 and J usage is TRBJ2-7; D possibly corresponds to TRBD2 (6 bases). Germline V lookup: CDR1 SGDLS, CDR2 YYNGEE. Trimming pared 3 bases from V and 2 bases from J, leaving 9 bases between. This CDR3 has 13 residues. As DNA, the CDR3 is TGTGCCAGCAGCGCCGGGAGTACCTACGAGCAGTACTTC. Protein: CASSAGSTYEQYF.

The chain employs TRBV18 and TRBJ2-2; 7 bases are shared with TRBD1. This CDR3 spans 15 amino acids. Germline lookup yields CDR1 KGHSH and CDR2 LQKENI. J lost 2 bases, V lost 5 bases, and 5 bases had no gene match. The CDR3 here is CASSTGTANTGELFF. The CDR3 nucleotides read TGTGCCAGCTCAACCGGGACAGCAAACACCGGGGAGCTGTTTTTT.

The V gene is TRBV4-1, the J gene TRBJ2-3, with TRBD1 matching 9 bases. The CDR3 covers 15 residues. Germline V gene lookup returns CDR1 MGHRA and CDR2 YSYEKL. After removal of 4 bases from V and 2 bases from J, the junction contained 4 bases not matched to a gene. CDR3 nucleotide sequence: TGCGCCAGCAGCCTGGGACAGGGAAACACAGATACGCAGTATTTT. Translation: CASSLGQGNTDTQYF.

The chain links TRBV30 to TRBJ2-3; TRBD2 is a possible D gene (6 bases). Deletions cut 4 bases from V and 2 bases from J, with 16 bases between. Germline-derived CDR1 and CDR2 are GTSNPN and SVGIG (reference sequence). The CDR3 runs 15 residues. CDR3: CAWNLAGTSTDTQYF. The CDR3 DNA sequence: TGTGCCTGGAACCTTGCTGGGACTTCCACAGATACGCAGTATTTT.

The J gene is TRBJ2-2, the V gene TRBV27, with TRBD2 matching over 7 bases. Trimming removed 6 bases from V and 5 bases from J; junction bases left unmatched: 6. The CDR3 loop spans 14 amino acids. In germline, CDR1 is MNHEY, CDR2 SMNVEV (reference sequence). CDR3 amino acids: CASSVGGGTGELFF. Written as DNA, the CDR3 is TGTGCCAGCAGCGTTGGGGGGGGAACCGGGGAGCTGTTTTTT.

The chain combines TRBV5-8 with TRBJ2-7; weak D call: TRBD1 (5 bases). The ends were cut back, 3 bases at V and 3 bases at J, with 13 bases in the middle. The CDR3 is 14 residues long. From germline, CDR1 is SGHTS and CDR2 YDEGEE. CDR3 amino acids: CASSSRGRDYEQYF. The CDR3 DNA reads TGTGCCAGCAGCTCAAGGGGCCGAGACTACGAGCAGTACTTC.

The sample holds one count of this clone. V usage is TRBV15 and J usage is TRBJ1-6, with D maybe TRBD1 (5 bases). The CDR3 loop spans 16 amino acids. V was shortened by 0 bases and J by 10 bases, with 16 bases between the two germline ends. Germline CDR1 is LNHNV and CDR2 is YYDKDF (reference sequence). CDR3 loop: CATSREPQGPGSPLHF. In DNA form, the CDR3 reads TGTGCCACCAGCAGAGAGCCGCAGGGCCCTGGGTCACCCCTCCACTTT.

This clone was seen just once. The J gene is TRBJ1-1, the V gene TRBV7-3; unclear D gene. Looked up from germline, CDR1 is SGHTA and CDR2 is FQGTGA. The V and J ends lost 3 bases and 6 bases respectively, with 11 bases between them. The CDR3 totals 13 residues. CDR3 bases: TGTGCCAGCAGCTTGATCCTAGAGTCTGAAGCTTTCTTT. Protein: CASSLILESEAFF.

This clone was picked up a small number of times. This chain uses TRBV2 with TRBJ1-1; tentatively, D is TRBD1 (5 bases). Germline V lookup: CDR1 SNHLY, CDR2 FYNNEI. V lost 8 bases, J lost 7 bases, and 20 bases lay in between. The CDR3 sequence is 14 residues long. CDR3 loop: CASLNDRILGEAFF. CDR3 in DNA: TGTGCCAGCCTTAACGACAGAATCTTGGGTGAAGCTTTCTTT.

This sequence joins TRBV19 and TRBJ2-7; 9 bases align to TRBD2. The CDR3 consists of 16 residues. Trimming cost V 5 bases and J 1 base; bases outside gene matches: 9. Germline CDR1 is LNHDA and CDR2 is SQIVND (reference sequence). This CDR3 is CASSWIAGATSYEQYF. The CDR3 DNA follows: TGTGCCAGTAGTTGGATAGCGGGGGCTACATCCTACGAGCAGTACTTC.

This clone was observed a few times. The rearrangement uses TRBV5-1 and TRBJ1-5; possibly TRBD1 for D (5 bases). Trimming shortened V by 2 bases and J by 6 bases, and 15 bases separated the two germline ends. Germline V gives CDR1 SGHRS, CDR2 YFSETQ. CDR3 size: 15 residues. Written as DNA, the CDR3 is TGCGCCAGCAGCTTCTCCGGGGGTGGGTCTCAGCCCCAGCATTTT. This gives the protein CASSFSGGGSQPQHF.

The chain joins TRBV2 to TRBJ2-7, with TRBD1 matching 8 bases. The CDR3 loop spans 13 amino acids. CDR1 and CDR2 from the germline V gene are SNHLY and FYNNEI. The ends lost 5 bases at V and 8 bases at J; junction bases unmatched: 8. CDR3 DNA: TGTGCCAGCAGTCAGGGACAGGAATTCCAGCAGTACTTC. Protein: CASSQGQEFQQYF. Using reference TRBV2 and TRBJ2-7 for the parts outside the CDR3, the full variable domain is EPEVTQTPSHQVTQMGQEVILRCVPISNHLYFYWYRQILGQKVEFLVSFYNNEISEKSEIFDDQFSVERPDGSNFTLKIRSTKLEDSAMYFCASSQGQEFQQYFGPGTRLTVT.

The chain recombines TRBV16 with TRBJ2-5, with D tentatively TRBD1 (5 bases). The V gene's germline CDR1 is KGHSY and CDR2 FQNENV. This CDR3 contains 13 residues. Trimming stripped 4 bases from V and 5 bases from J, with 11 bases between. DNA for the CDR3: TGTGCCAGCAGCCGTCCGCCAGGGGAGACCCAGTACTTC. Residues: CASSRPPGETQYF.